The 11 T cell receptor beta chains listed next were all sequenced from one sample in a study of shared clonotypes between healthy human individuals. Using immunoSEQ multiplex PCR, the repertoire was profiled, and TCRdb retains in-frame clones only, with some absent. This table has 2 million to 2.5 million clones, approximately 90% appearing once. Material: naive CD4+ T cells from PBMCs. Documented subset: CD45RA+ positively selected. These TCRs come from a man aged 18 to 29 in good health. Some clones in this sample may be carry-over from other donors' samples.

Note on this clone: The same CDR3 can be traced to other DNA sequences in this sample. J is TRBJ2-2 and V is TRBV5-1; the D is unclear. Germline CDR1 is SGHRS and CDR2 is YFSETQ. V shed 0 bases and J shed 1 base, with 10 bases lying between them. The CDR3 loop spans 16 amino acids. The CDR3 DNA follows: TGCGCCAGCAGCTTGGTAGGCGGAGTGAACACCGGGGAGCTGTTTTTT. This codes for CASSLVGGVNTGELFF. The full variable domain, its missing parts supplied by reference TRBV5-1 and TRBJ2-2, is KAGVTQTPRYLIKTRGQQVTLSCSPISGHRSVSWYQQTPGQGLQFLFEYFSETQRNKGNFPGRFSGRQFSNSRSEMNVSTLELGDSALYLCASSLVGGVNTGELFFGEGSRLTVL.

The chain is built from TRBV2 and TRBJ2-7; TRBD2 matches 9 bases. Germline loops: CDR1 SNHLY, CDR2 FYNNEI. Trimming cost V 4 bases and J 3 bases; bases outside gene matches: 7. The CDR3 extends over 15 amino acids. The CDR3 spells CASSASREGVYEQYF. The CDR3 coding sequence is TGTGCCAGCAGTGCTTCGCGGGAGGGAGTCTACGAGCAGTACTTC. Combining the CDR3 with reference TRBV2 and TRBJ2-7 gives the whole variable domain EPEVTQTPSHQVTQMGQEVILRCVPISNHLYFYWYRQILGQKVEFLVSFYNNEISEKSEIFDDQFSVERPDGSNFTLKIRSTKLEDSAMYFCASSASREGVYEQYFGPGTRLTVT.

Details on this clone: Different DNA sequences within this sample yield the same CDR3. This chain uses TRBV5-1 with TRBJ2-5, with 11 bases matching TRBD2. V was pared by 0 bases and J by 5 bases, with 3 bases of the junction left unmatched. This CDR3 spans 15 amino acids. CDR1 and CDR2 (germline): SGHRS, YFSETQ. The DNA of the CDR3 is TGCGCCAGCAGCTTGGTGGGACTAGCGGCGGAGACCCAGTACTTC. It translates to CASSLVGLAAETQYF.

CDR3 DNA: TGTGCCAGCAGCCCCAGACTGACTAGCGGGAGTATCCCCTACGAGCAGTACTTC. Its protein product is CASSPRLTSGSIPYEQYF. The J gene is TRBJ2-7, the V gene TRBV4-2, with 12 bases aligning to TRBD2. V dropped 4 bases and J dropped 2; count of bases not matched to a gene: 12. The CDR3 runs 18 residues. Germline-derived CDR1 and CDR2 are LGHNA and YNFKEQ.

The chain employs TRBV5-1 and TRBJ1-3; 8 bases fit TRBD1. The germline V gene encodes CDR1 SGHRS and CDR2 YFSETQ. The length of the CDR3 is 17 residues. V gave up 1 base and J gave up 4 bases; unmatched junction bases: 10. The CDR3 nucleotides are TGCGCCAGCAGCTTGTGGGCCCCGGGACAGGCGGGAAACACCATATATTTT. It translates to CASSLWAPGQAGNTIYF.

About this clone itself: The same CDR3 can be traced to other DNA sequences in this sample. The chain uses TRBV28 and TRBJ2-4; the D gene is possibly TRBD1 (6 bases). V lost 5 bases and J 6 bases, leaving 8 bases between the germline ends. Germline V gene lookup returns CDR1 MDHEN and CDR2 SYDVKM. This CDR3 has 12 amino acids. CDR3 sequence reads: CASSLTGNIQYF. The CDR3 nucleotides read TGTGCCAGCAGTCTGACAGGAAACATTCAGTACTTC. Together with reference TRBV28 and TRBJ2-4, the CDR3 gives the full variable domain: DVKVTQSSRYLVKRTGEKVFLECVQDMDHENMFWYRQDPGLGLRLIYFSYDVKMKEKGDIPEGYSVSREKKERFSLILESASTNQTSMYLCASSLTGNIQYFGAGTRLSVL.

The chain combines TRBV6-5 with TRBJ1-2, with D uncertain. The CDR3 is made up of 14 amino acids. Trimming left V 2 bases short and J 5 bases short, with 12 bases between. The germline gives CDR1 MNHEY, CDR2 SVGAGI. The CDR3 nucleotides read TGTGCCAGCAGTTACAACGGGGTTGGATATGGCTACACCTTC. Its translation: CASSYNGVGYGYTF.

The chain couples TRBV11-2 to TRBJ2-5, with unresolved D. Germline loops: CDR1 SGHAT, CDR2 FQNNGV. The CDR3 totals 12 residues. V shed 5 bases and J shed 5 bases, with 9 bases lying between them. In nucleotides, the CDR3 is TGTGCCAGCAGCCCGCCTACCGAGACCCAGTACTTC. Translation: CASSPPTETQYF.

The V gene is TRBV30, the J gene TRBJ2-1; 7 bases are a match to TRBD1. The germline V gene encodes CDR1 GTSNPN and CDR2 SVGIG (reference sequence). Germline trimming cut 0 bases from V and 6 bases from J; bases unmatched to any gene: 8. The CDR3 is 15 residues long. CDR3 sequence reads: CAWSVTWTGGNEQFF. Written as DNA, the CDR3 is TGTGCCTGGAGTGTGACCTGGACAGGAGGCAATGAGCAGTTCTTC.

This sequence joins TRBV9 and TRBJ2-2; D not resolved. The V gene lost 1 base and the J gene lost 7 bases, with 8 bases spanning the gap. Germline V gene lookup returns CDR1 SGDLS and CDR2 YYNGEE. This CDR3 comprises 13 residues. Here the CDR3 DNA reads TGTGCCAGCAGCGTAACCCCGGTCGGGGAGCTGTTTTTT. Encoded protein: CASSVTPVGELFF.

This clone was counted a few times. The chain is built from TRBV30 and TRBJ1-1; no definite D call. CDR1 is GTSNPN, CDR2 SVGIG, per germline (reference sequence). The CDR3 has 13 amino acids. V lost 2 bases and J 1 base, leaving 8 bases between the germline ends. The CDR3 loop is CAWSLVGNTEAFF. For the CDR3, the DNA is TGTGCCTGGAGTTTAGTCGGGAACACTGAAGCTTTCTTT.